This TCR beta chain was sequenced for a study of T cell responses to AZD1222 COVID-19 vaccine. Whole-study results and caveats: Vaccine-associated CD4 TCRs spanned spike, dominant at 160-218 and 743-854.

The table came from immunoSEQ multiplex PCR; TCRdb's copy has only in-frame clones and leaves some out. The sample contains some 120,000 clones, 80% to 90% of which appear only once. To note about this clone: The target antigen is unknown.

V lost 0 bases and J 7 bases, leaving 14 bases between the germline ends. CDR3 length: 16 residues. Germline V gives CDR1 SGHNT, CDR2 YYREEE (reference sequence). This TCR was recovered from an adult in good health. Material: peripheral blood, obtained on day 0 of AZD1222 vaccination. The chain combines TRBV5-4 with TRBJ1-6; D not resolved. The CDR3 DNA follows: TGTGCCAGCAGCTTGGAGGCGGGCAGGAGGAATTCACCCCTCCACTTT. This sequence encodes CASSLEAGRRNSPLHF.